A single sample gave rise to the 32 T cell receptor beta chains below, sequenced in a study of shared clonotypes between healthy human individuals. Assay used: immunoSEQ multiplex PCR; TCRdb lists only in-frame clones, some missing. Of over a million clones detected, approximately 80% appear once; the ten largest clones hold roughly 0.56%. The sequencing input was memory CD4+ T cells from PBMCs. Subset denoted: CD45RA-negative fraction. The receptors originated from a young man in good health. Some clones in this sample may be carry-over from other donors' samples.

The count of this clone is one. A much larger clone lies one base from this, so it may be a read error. The CDR3 DNA follows: TGTGCCAGCAGTTTCGGGGGCTACGAGCAGTACTTC. This gives the protein CASSFGGYEQYF. The rearrangement joins TRBV27 to TRBJ2-7, with D perhaps matching TRBD2 (6 bases). Germline V gives CDR1 MNHEY, CDR2 SMNVEV (reference sequence). Between the trimmed V and J ends, which lost 3 bases and 3 bases, there was a span of 6 bases. The CDR3 covers 12 residues.

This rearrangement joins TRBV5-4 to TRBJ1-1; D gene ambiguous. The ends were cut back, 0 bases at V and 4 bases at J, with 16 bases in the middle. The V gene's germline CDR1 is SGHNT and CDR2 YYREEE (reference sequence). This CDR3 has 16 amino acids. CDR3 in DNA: TGTGCCAGCAGCTTGGGTGGGAGCACCGCGGGCACTGAAGCTTTCTTT. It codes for CASSLGGSTAGTEAFF.

The CDR3 bases are TGTGCCAGCAGGGTACTAGCGAAGAACAATGAGCAGTTCTTC. This sequence encodes CASRVLAKNNEQFF. The chain is built from TRBV2 and TRBJ2-1, with 7 bases lining up with TRBD2. This CDR3 has 14 residues. The V and J ends lost 6 bases and 5 bases, in that order; junction bases with no gene match: 7. Germline V gene lookup returns CDR1 SNHLY and CDR2 FYNNEI.

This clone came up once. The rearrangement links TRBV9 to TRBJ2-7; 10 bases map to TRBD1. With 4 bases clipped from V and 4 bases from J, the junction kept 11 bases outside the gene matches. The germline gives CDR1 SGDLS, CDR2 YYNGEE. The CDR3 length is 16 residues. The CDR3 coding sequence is TGTGCCAGCAGCTCCGGCGGGGACAGGGGAAGGTACGAGCAGTACTTC. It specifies CASSSGGDRGRYEQYF.

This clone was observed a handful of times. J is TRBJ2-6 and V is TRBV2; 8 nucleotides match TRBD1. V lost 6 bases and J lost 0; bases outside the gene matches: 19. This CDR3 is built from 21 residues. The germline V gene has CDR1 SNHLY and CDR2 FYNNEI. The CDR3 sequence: CASRKHRKGQAQTSGANVLTF. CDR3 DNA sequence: TGTGCCAGCAGAAAACACAGGAAGGGACAGGCTCAAACCTCTGGGGCCAACGTCCTGACTTTC.

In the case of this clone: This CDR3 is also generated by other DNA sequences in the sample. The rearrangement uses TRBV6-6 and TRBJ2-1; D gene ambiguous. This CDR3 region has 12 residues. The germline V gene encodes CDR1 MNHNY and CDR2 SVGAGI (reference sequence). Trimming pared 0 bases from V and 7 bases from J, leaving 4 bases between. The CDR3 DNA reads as TGTGCCAGCAGTTACTCTGGGAATGAGCAGTTCTTC. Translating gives CASSYSGNEQFF.

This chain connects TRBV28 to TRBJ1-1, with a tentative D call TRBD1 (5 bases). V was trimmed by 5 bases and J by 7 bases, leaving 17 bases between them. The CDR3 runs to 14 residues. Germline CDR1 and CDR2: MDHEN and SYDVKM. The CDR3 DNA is TGTGCCAGCAGTCCGCCAGTCAGGGTCCGTGAAGCTTTCTTT. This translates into CASSPPVRVREAFF.

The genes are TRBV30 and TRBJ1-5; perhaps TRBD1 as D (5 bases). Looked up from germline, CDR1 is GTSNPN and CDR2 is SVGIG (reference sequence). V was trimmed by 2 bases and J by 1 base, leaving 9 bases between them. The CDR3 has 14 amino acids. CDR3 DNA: TGTGCCTGGAGTCCGGGGGAGAGCAATCAGCCCCAGCATTTT. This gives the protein CAWSPGESNQPQHF.

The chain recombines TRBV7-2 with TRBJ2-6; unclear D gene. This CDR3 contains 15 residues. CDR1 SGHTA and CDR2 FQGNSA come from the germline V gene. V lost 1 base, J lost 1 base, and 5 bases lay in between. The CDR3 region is CASSLVGSGANVLTF. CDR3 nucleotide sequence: TGTGCCAGCAGCTTAGTGGGGTCTGGGGCCAACGTCCTGACTTTC.

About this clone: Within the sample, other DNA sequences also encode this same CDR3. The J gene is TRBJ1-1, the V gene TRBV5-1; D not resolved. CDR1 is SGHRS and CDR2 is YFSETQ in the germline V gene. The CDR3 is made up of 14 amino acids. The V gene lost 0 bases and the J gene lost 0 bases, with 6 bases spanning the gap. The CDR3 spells CASSLEGMNTEAFF. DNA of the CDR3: TGCGCCAGCAGCTTGGAGGGCATGAACACTGAAGCTTTCTTT.

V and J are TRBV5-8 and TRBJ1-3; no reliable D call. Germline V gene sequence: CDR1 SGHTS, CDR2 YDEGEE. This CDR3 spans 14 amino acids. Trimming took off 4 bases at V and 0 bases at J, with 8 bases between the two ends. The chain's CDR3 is CASSPHYSGNTIYF. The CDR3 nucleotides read TGTGCCAGCAGCCCGCACTACTCTGGAAACACCATATATTTT. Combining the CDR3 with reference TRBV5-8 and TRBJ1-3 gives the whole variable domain EAGVTQSPTHLIKTRGQQATLRCSPISGHTSVYWYQQALGLGLQFLLWYDEGEERNRGNFPPRFSGRQFPNYSSELNVNALELEDSALYLCASSPHYSGNTIYFGEGSWLTVV.

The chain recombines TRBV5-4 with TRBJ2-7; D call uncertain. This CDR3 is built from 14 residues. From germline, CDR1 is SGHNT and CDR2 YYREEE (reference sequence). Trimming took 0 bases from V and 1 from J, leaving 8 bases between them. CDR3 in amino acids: CASSLEQSSYEQYF. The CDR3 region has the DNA TGTGCCAGCAGCTTGGAACAGAGTTCCTACGAGCAGTACTTC.

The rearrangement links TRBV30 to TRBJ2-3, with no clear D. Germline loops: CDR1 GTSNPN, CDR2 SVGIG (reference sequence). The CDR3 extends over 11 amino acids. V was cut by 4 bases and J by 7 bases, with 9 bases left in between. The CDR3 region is CAWNVGNTQYF. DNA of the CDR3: TGTGCCTGGAATGTGGGGAATACGCAGTATTTT.

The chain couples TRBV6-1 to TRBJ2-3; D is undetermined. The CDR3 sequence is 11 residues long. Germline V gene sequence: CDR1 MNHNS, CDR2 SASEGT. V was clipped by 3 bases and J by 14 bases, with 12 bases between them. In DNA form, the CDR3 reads TGTGCCAGCAGTGAGCCGGCTAGTGGGTATTTT. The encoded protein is CASSEPASGYF.

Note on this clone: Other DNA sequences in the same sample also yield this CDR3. In DNA form, the CDR3 reads TGTGCCAGCAGTTCGGGACAGGGATCCACTGAAGCTTTCTTT. Translated: CASSSGQGSTEAFF. The V and J genes are TRBV6-5 and TRBJ1-1, with 9 bases identical to TRBD1. The J segment lost 4 bases and the V segment lost 4 bases, leaving 4 bases of the junction unmatched. CDR1 is MNHEY, CDR2 SVGAGI, per germline. The CDR3 has 14 amino acids.

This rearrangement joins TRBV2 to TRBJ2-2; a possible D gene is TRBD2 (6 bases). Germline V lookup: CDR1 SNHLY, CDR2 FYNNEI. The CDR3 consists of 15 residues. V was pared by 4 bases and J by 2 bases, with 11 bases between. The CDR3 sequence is CASSGSSGNTGELFF. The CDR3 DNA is TGTGCCAGCAGTGGTAGTAGCGGTAACACCGGGGAGCTGTTTTTT.

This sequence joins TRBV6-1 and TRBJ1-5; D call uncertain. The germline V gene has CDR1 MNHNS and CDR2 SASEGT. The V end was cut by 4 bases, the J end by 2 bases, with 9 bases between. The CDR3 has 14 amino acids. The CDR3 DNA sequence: TGTGCCAGCAGTGTTAGGGTCGGCAATCAGCCCCAGCATTTT. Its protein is CASSVRVGNQPQHF.

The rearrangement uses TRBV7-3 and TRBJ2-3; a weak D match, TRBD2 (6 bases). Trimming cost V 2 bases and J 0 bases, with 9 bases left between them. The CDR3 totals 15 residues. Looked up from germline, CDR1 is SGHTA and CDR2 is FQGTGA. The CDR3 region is CASSLFAGSTDTQYF. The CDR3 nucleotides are TGTGCCAGCAGCTTATTTGCGGGAAGCACAGATACGCAGTATTTT.

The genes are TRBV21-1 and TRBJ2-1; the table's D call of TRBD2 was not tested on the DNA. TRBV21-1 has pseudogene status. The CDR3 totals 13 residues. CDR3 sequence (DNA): TGTGCCAGCGCGGAGGGGAGGGCGGATGAGCAGTTCTTC. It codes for CASAEGRADEQFF.

In DNA form, the CDR3 reads TGTGCCAGCAGTTTGGGAGGGGGCAACACCGGGGAGCTGTTTTTT. This translates into CASSLGGGNTGELFF. The V and J genes are TRBV27 and TRBJ2-2; either TRBD1 or TRBD2 may fit D (7 bases each). V gave up 3 bases and J gave up 2 bases, with 10 bases separating them. The CDR3 runs to 15 residues. The germline V gene has CDR1 MNHEY and CDR2 SMNVEV (reference sequence).

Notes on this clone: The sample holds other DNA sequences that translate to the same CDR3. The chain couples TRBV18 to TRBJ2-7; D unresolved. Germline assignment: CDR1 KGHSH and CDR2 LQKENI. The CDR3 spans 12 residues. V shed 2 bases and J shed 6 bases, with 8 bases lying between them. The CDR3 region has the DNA TGTGCCAGCTCACCAGTGAGAGGCGAGCAGTACTTC. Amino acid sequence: CASSPVRGEQYF.

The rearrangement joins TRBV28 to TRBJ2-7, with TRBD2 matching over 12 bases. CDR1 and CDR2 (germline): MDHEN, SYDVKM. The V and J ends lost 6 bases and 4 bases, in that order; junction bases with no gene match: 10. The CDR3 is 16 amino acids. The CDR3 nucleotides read TGTGCCAGCAGGGTCCTCGGACTAGCGGGAATATACGAGCAGTACTTC. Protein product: CASRVLGLAGIYEQYF.

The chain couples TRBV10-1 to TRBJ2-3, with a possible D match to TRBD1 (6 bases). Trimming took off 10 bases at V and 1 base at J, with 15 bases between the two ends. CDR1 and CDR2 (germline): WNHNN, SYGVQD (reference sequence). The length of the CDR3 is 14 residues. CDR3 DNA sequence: TGCGCCACCTCCACAGGGAAGGGCACAGATACGCAGTATTTT. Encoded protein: CATSTGKGTDTQYF.

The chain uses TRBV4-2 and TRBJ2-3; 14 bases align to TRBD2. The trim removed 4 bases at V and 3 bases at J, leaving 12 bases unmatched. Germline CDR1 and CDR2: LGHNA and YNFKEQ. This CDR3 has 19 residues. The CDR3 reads CASSLQLTSGREWTDTQYF. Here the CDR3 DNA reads TGTGCCAGCAGCCTTCAGTTGACTAGCGGGAGGGAATGGACAGATACGCAGTATTTT.

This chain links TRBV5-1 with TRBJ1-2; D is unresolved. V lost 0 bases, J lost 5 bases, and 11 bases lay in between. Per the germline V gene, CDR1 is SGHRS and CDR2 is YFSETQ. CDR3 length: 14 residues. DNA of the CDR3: TGCGCCAGCAGCTTGGGGTCACCGACTTATGGCTACACCTTC. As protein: CASSLGSPTYGYTF. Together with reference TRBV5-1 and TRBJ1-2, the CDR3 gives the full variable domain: KAGVTQTPRYLIKTRGQQVTLSCSPISGHRSVSWYQQTPGQGLQFLFEYFSETQRNKGNFPGRFSGRQFSNSRSEMNVSTLELGDSALYLCASSLGSPTYGYTFGSGTRLTVV.

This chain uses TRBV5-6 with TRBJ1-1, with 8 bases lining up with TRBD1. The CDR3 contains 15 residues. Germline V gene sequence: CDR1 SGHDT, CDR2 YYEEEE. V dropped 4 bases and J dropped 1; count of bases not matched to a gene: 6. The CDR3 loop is CASSQLDRENTEAFF. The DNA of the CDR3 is TGTGCCAGCAGCCAGCTGGACAGGGAGAACACTGAAGCTTTCTTT.

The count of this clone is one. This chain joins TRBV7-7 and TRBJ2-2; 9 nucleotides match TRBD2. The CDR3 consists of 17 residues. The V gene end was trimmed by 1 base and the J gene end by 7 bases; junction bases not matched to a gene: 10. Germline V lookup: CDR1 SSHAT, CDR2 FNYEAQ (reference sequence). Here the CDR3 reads CASSLELAGGPDGELFF. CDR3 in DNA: TGTGCCAGCAGCTTAGAACTCGCGGGAGGGCCCGACGGGGAGCTGTTTTTT. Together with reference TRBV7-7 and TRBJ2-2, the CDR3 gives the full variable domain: GAGVSQSPRYKVTKRGQDVTLRCDPISSHATLYWYQQALGQGPEFLTYFNYEAQPDKSGLPSDRFSAERPEGSISTLTIQRTEQRDSAMYRCASSLELAGGPDGELFFGEGSRLTVL.

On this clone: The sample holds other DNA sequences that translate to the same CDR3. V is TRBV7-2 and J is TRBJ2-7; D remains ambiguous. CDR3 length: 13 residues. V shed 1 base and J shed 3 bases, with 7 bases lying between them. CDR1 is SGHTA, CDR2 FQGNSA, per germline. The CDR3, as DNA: TGTGCCAGCAGCTTAGGGACGGTCTACGAGCAGTACTTC. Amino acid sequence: CASSLGTVYEQYF.

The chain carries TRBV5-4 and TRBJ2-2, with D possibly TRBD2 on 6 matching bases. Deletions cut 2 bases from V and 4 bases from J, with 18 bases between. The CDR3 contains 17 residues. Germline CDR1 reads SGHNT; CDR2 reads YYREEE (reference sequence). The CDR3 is CASSFPSSPGGTGELFF. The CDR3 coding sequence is TGTGCCAGCAGCTTTCCCTCCAGCCCCGGGGGCACCGGGGAGCTGTTTTTT.

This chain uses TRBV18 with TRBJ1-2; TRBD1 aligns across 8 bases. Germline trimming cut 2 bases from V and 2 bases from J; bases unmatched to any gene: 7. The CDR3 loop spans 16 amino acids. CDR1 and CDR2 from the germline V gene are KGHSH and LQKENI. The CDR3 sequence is CASSPTGQGENYGYTF. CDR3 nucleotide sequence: TGTGCCAGCTCACCAACCGGACAGGGCGAAAACTATGGCTACACCTTC.

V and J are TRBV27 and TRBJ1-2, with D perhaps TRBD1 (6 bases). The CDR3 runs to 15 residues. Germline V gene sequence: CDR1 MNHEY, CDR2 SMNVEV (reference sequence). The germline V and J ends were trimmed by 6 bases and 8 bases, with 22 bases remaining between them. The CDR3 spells CASRPMGGAVGGYTF. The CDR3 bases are TGTGCCAGCAGGCCCATGGGGGGGGCAGTGGGAGGCTACACCTTC.

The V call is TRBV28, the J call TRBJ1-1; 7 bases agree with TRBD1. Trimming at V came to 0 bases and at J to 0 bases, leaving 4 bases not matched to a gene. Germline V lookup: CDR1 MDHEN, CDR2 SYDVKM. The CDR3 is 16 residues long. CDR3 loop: CASSLWQGVLNTEAFF. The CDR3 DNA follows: TGTGCCAGCAGTTTATGGCAGGGGGTTCTGAACACTGAAGCTTTCTTT.